Below, 10 T cell receptor beta chains from the same sample are listed, as sequenced in a study of T cells in Graves' hyperthyroidism and ophthalmopathy. The source material, RNA transcripts, was used to amplify TCR beta CDR3 regions. HTBI primers drove first-round RT-PCR of the TCR CDR3. One entry per CDR3 protein results from TCRdb running MiXCR on the multiplex PCR reads. Among a few hundred thousand distinct CDR3 sequences listed, 13% to 15% were seen once. The material sequenced was blood. Every receptor here comes from a young woman with Graves' hyperthyroidism.

The chain links TRBV27 to TRBJ2-3; D remains ambiguous. Trimming cost V 0 bases and J 3 bases, with 10 bases left between them. The germline V gene encodes CDR1 MNHEY and CDR2 SMNVEV (reference sequence). CDR3 length: 15 residues. This CDR3 is CASSLSSLLTDTQYF. As DNA, the CDR3 is TGTGCCAGCAGTTTATCATCCCTCCTGACAGATACGCAGTATTTT.

The sample holds a few counts of this clonotype. The junction departs from germline at one end; a sequencing error may be responsible. This chain uses TRBV6-2 or TRBV6-3 with TRBJ2-1, with TRBD2 matching over 11 bases. Per the germline V gene, CDR1 is MNHEY and CDR2 is SVGEGT. The CDR3 has 16 residues. The CDR3, as DNA: TGTGCCAGCAGGAATAGCGGGAGGGCCTCCTGCAATGAGCAGTTCTTC. This sequence encodes CASRNSGRASCNEQFF.

Many counts were recorded for this clonotype. The chain joins TRBV18 to TRBJ1-2; 8 bases match TRBD1. The CDR3 runs 15 residues. The J segment lost 4 bases and the V segment lost 2 bases, leaving 6 bases of the junction unmatched. Germline CDR1 is KGHSH and CDR2 is LQKENI. CDR3 sequence: CASSPAGTGAYGYTF. The CDR3 DNA reads as TGTGCCAGCTCACCAGCGGGGACAGGTGCCTATGGCTACACCTTC.

The chain couples TRBV12-3 or TRBV12-4 to TRBJ2-3; 12 bases line up with TRBD2. The CDR3 is 16 amino acids. The trim removed 4 bases at V and 0 bases at J, leaving 2 bases unmatched. This chain's CDR3 is CASSYGLAGSTDTQYF. DNA of the CDR3: TGTGCCAGCAGTTACGGACTAGCGGGGAGCACAGATACGCAGTATTTT.

This clonotype has ten or more counts. The chain combines TRBV11-2 with TRBJ2-1, with 8 bases lining up with TRBD2. V shed 6 bases and J 9 bases; nucleotides not matched to a gene: 10. The CDR3 is made up of 14 amino acids. CDR1 is SGHAT and CDR2 is FQNNGV in the germline V gene. The CDR3 loop is CASSQAGVASEQFF. DNA of the CDR3: TGTGCCAGCAGTCAAGCGGGAGTAGCTAGTGAGCAGTTCTTC.

This clonotype was seen at least ten times. The chain has TRBV7-3 and TRBJ2-1, with D unclear. The V end was cut by 5 bases, the J end by 6 bases, with 11 bases between. The CDR3 runs to 13 residues. The germline CDR1 and CDR2 sequences are SGHTA and FQGTGA. CDR3 amino acids: CASSPSNPNEQFF. The CDR3 bases are TGTGCCAGCAGCCCATCTAACCCCAATGAGCAGTTCTTC.

This rearrangement joins TRBV6-1 to TRBJ2-7; the D gene could be TRBD1 or TRBD2 (5 bases each). Germline V lookup: CDR1 MNHNS, CDR2 SASEGT. Trimming took off 7 bases at V and 6 bases at J, with 16 bases between the two ends. The CDR3 length is 13 residues. This CDR3 is CASNPGAGIEQYV. For the CDR3, the DNA is TGTGCCAGCAATCCTGGGGCGGGTATCGAGCAGTACGTC.

A few counts support this clonotype. The rearrangement links TRBV29-1 to TRBJ1-3; no clear D. Germline V CDR1 and CDR2: SQVTM, ANQGSEA. The CDR3 is 11 amino acids. The V and J ends lost 3 bases and 2 bases respectively, with 2 bases between them. The CDR3 loop is CSVDAGNTIYF. The CDR3 nucleotides read TGCAGCGTTGATGCTGGAAACACCATATATTTT.

This clonotype showed up many times. V is TRBV24-1 and J is TRBJ2-2, with no clear D. The CDR3 consists of 13 residues. Germline CDR1 is KGHDR and CDR2 is SFDVKD. Trimming removed 0 bases from V and 7 bases from J, with 5 bases in between. This CDR3 is CATSDLGDGELFF. For the CDR3, the DNA is TGTGCCACCAGTGATTTGGGGGACGGGGAGCTGTTTTTT.

This chain connects TRBV3-1 to TRBJ2-3; TRBD2 is a possible D gene (5 bases). This CDR3 has 15 amino acids. The germline V gene has CDR1 LGHDT and CDR2 YNNKEL (reference sequence). V lost 5 bases and J lost 3, with 15 bases in between. The CDR3 reads CASSMQAGGTDTQYF. The DNA for the CDR3 is TGTGCCAGCAGCATGCAGGCCGGCGGGACAGATACGCAGTATTTT.